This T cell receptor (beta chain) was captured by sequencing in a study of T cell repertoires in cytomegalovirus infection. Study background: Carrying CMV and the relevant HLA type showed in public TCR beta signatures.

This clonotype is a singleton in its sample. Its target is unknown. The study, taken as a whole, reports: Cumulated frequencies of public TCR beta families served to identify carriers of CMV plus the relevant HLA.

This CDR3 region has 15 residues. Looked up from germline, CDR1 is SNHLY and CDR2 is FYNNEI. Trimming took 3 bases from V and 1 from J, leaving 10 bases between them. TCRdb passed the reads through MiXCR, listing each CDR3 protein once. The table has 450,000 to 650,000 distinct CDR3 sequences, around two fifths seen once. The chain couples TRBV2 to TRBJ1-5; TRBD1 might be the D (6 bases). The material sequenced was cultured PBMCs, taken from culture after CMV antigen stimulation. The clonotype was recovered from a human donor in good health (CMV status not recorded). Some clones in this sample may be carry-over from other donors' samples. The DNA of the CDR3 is TGTGCCAGCAGTGACTATGGGGGCAGCAATCAGCCCCAGCATTTT. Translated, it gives CASSDYGGSNQPQHF.